This T cell receptor beta chain comes out of a study of shared clonotypes between healthy human individuals. General study points: Naive subsets usually exceeded memory subsets in estimated richness.

The germline CDR1 and CDR2 sequences are SGHRS and YFSETQ. V was clipped by 3 bases and J by 8 bases; unmatched bases: 4. The CDR3 extends over 13 amino acids. Details on this clone: Its matching antigen is unknown.

Genomic DNA (from each subset) was split evenly across several immunoSEQ plates. Clones were read by immunoSEQ multiplex PCR, and TCRdb kept only the in-frame ones, dropping some. The repertoire has 950,000 to 1,100,000 clones, about 75% of them found once; the top ten carry 1.2% to 1.5%. The V call is TRBV5-1, the J call TRBJ1-3, with 8 bases matching TRBD1. Sequenced: memory CD4+ T cells sorted from blood. The subset: CD45RA-negative fraction. The TCR was taken from a man in his late teens or twenties in good health. This chain's CDR3 is CASSSTGADTIYF. In DNA form, the CDR3 reads TGCGCCAGCAGCTCGACAGGGGCGGACACCATATATTTT.